These 22 T cell receptor beta chains were all obtained from the same sample, sequenced in a study of cytomegalovirus exposure and HLA in healthy donors. This PCR relied on a set of 60 Vbeta primers and 13 Jbeta primers. This table comes from immunoSEQ multiplex PCR, and its TCRdb copy is limited to in-frame clones, with some not included. The sample lists about 190,000 clones, about nine tenths occurring once. Input material: PBMCs. The source of these receptors is a young man in good health and CMV-seronegative.

The chain combines TRBV5-1 with TRBJ1-1; 8 positions match TRBD1. This CDR3 region has 17 residues. Trimming cost V 2 bases and J 5 bases; bases outside gene matches: 14. Germline V CDR1 and CDR2: SGHRS, YFSETQ. CDR3 DNA sequence: TGCGCCAGCAGCTTCCCAGGGGGCGCAGGGGTGACGACTGAAGCTTTCTTT. Residues: CASSFPGGAGVTTEAFF.

The genes are TRBV11-3 and TRBJ2-2; tentatively, D is TRBD1 (5 bases). Germline V lookup: CDR1 SGHNT, CDR2 YENEEA. V lost 3 bases and J lost 6, with 14 bases in between. The CDR3 spans 15 residues. CDR3 residues: CASSFSRVGAGELFF. In DNA, the CDR3 is TGTGCCAGCAGCTTTTCTAGAGTAGGGGCCGGGGAGCTGTTTTTT.

V usage is TRBV7-2 and J usage is TRBJ2-7; 8 bases map to TRBD1. The V gene end was trimmed by 5 bases and the J gene end by 2 bases; junction bases not matched to a gene: 5. Looked up from germline, CDR1 is SGHTA and CDR2 is FQGNSA. The CDR3 spans 14 residues. The CDR3 region has the DNA TGTGCCAGCAGCAACGACAGGGGCCCCTACGAGCAGTACTTC. Translated: CASSNDRGPYEQYF.

This clone has more than one count but fewer than ten. CDR3 in DNA: TGTGCCAGGAGACGCCCTCAGACAACAACTAATGAAAAACTGTTTTTT. The encoded protein is CARRRPQTTTNEKLFF. The chain uses TRBV19 and TRBJ1-4; D is unresolved. The CDR3 extends over 16 amino acids. Germline CDR1 reads LNHDA; CDR2 reads SQIVND (reference sequence). V was cut by 9 bases and J by 0 bases, with 17 bases left in between.

This clone was counted a single time. The genes are TRBV11-2 and TRBJ1-3; TRBD1 matches 7 bases. The CDR3 contains 18 residues. The trim removed 4 bases at V and 2 bases at J, leaving 14 bases unmatched. Germline lookup yields CDR1 SGHAT and CDR2 FQNNGV. CDR3 sequence reads: CASSSRQGDTRAGNTIYF. The DNA of the CDR3 is TGTGCCAGCAGCTCGCGACAGGGTGATACCAGGGCTGGAAACACCATATATTTT.

The chain links TRBV7-9 to TRBJ2-2; TRBD2 agrees at 11 bases. Looked up from germline, CDR1 is SEHNR and CDR2 is FQNEAQ (reference sequence). Unmatched junction bases numbered 15, after V lost 4 bases and J lost 8 bases. This CDR3 is 18 amino acids long. CDR3 loop: CASSSAWSSGRLLGELFF. The CDR3, as DNA: TGTGCCAGCAGCTCTGCTTGGTCTAGCGGGAGGCTGCTTGGGGAGCTGTTTTTT. Based on the CDR3 plus reference TRBV7-9 and TRBJ2-2, the full variable domain is DTGVSQNPRHKITKRGQNVTFRCDPISEHNRLYWYRQTLGQGPEFLTYFQNEAQLEKSRLLSDRFSAERPKGSFSTLEIQRTEQGDSAMYLCASSSAWSSGRLLGELFFGEGSRLTVL.

The gene calls are TRBV7-9 and TRBJ1-2; 9 bases match TRBD1. Germline CDR1 is SEHNR and CDR2 is FQNEAQ (reference sequence). With 4 bases clipped from V and 4 bases from J, the junction kept 7 bases outside the gene matches. The CDR3 sequence is 15 residues long. The CDR3 spells CASSSPQGARYGYTF. CDR3 DNA sequence: TGTGCCAGCAGCTCGCCACAGGGGGCGCGCTATGGCTACACCTTC. Full variable domain (remainder filled in from reference TRBV7-9 and TRBJ1-2): DTGVSQNPRHKITKRGQNVTFRCDPISEHNRLYWYRQTLGQGPEFLTYFQNEAQLEKSRLLSDRFSAERPKGSFSTLEIQRTEQGDSAMYLCASSSPQGARYGYTFGSGTRLTVV.

This sequence joins TRBV7-2 and TRBJ1-4; the D is unclear. The CDR3 covers 14 residues. Trimming cost V 3 bases and J 2 bases, with 7 bases left between them. The V gene's germline CDR1 is SGHTA and CDR2 FQGNSA. The DNA for the CDR3 is TGTGCCAGCAGCTTCCGAGAGACTAATGAAAAACTGTTTTTT. Its protein is CASSFRETNEKLFF. Based on the CDR3 plus reference TRBV7-2 and TRBJ1-4, the full variable domain is GAGVSQSPSNKVTEKGKDVELRCDPISGHTALYWYRQSLGQGLEFLIYFQGNSAPDKSGLPSDRFSAERTGGSVSTLTIQRTQQEDSAVYLCASSFRETNEKLFFGSGTQLSVL.

This chain links TRBV5-5 with TRBJ2-5; 8 nucleotides align to TRBD2. Trimming cost V 1 base and J 5 bases; bases outside gene matches: 13. This CDR3 spans 17 amino acids. CDR1 is SGHKS and CDR2 is YYEKEE in the germline V gene (reference sequence). This CDR3 is CASSLIGRAGDQETQYF. The CDR3 DNA reads TGTGCCAGCAGCTTGATAGGACGAGCGGGAGATCAGGAGACCCAGTACTTC.

The chain combines TRBV5-1 with TRBJ2-1; 7 nucleotides agree with TRBD2. The length of the CDR3 is 12 residues. V was clipped by 3 bases and J by 7 bases; unmatched bases: 1. The germline gives CDR1 SGHRS, CDR2 YFSETQ. Written as DNA, the CDR3 is TGCGCCAGCAGCTGGGGGGGGAATGAGCAGTTCTTC. It codes for CASSWGGNEQFF.

This clone showed up just a few times. The V and J genes are TRBV19 and TRBJ1-1; tentatively, D is TRBD1 (5 bases). This CDR3 region has 13 residues. Per the germline V gene, CDR1 is LNHDA and CDR2 is SQIVND (reference sequence). Trimming shortened V by 7 bases and J by 5 bases, and 14 bases separated the two germline ends. The CDR3 protein is CASTGVLVTEAFF. CDR3 in DNA: TGTGCCAGTACGGGGGTATTGGTTACTGAAGCTTTCTTT.

This clone was observed once. This chain joins TRBV28 and TRBJ2-5; 9 bases fit TRBD1. The ends lost 6 bases at V and 4 bases at J; junction bases unmatched: 6. The CDR3 is 14 amino acids. Looked up from germline, CDR1 is MDHEN and CDR2 is SYDVKM. For the CDR3, the DNA is TGTGCCAGCAGCCGGGACAGGGTTATAGAGACCCAGTACTTC. It yields the protein CASSRDRVIETQYF.

CDR3 region: CASSYQTREVYGYTF. In nucleotides, the CDR3 is TGTGCCAGCAGCTACCAAACCAGGGAAGTTTATGGCTACACCTTC. The chain uses TRBV6-6 and TRBJ1-2; TRBD1 might be the D (5 bases). Trimming cost V 6 bases and J 5 bases, with 19 bases left between them. The CDR3 runs to 15 residues. Germline loops: CDR1 MNHNY, CDR2 SVGAGI (reference sequence).

The chain uses TRBV5-1 and TRBJ2-3, with 10 bases that match TRBD1. The CDR3 contains 15 residues. Looked up from germline, CDR1 is SGHRS and CDR2 is YFSETQ. The junction had 6 bases not matched to a gene; V was cut back by 3 bases and J by 5 bases. CDR3 region: CASSSDRGDLDTQYF. The CDR3 DNA follows: TGCGCCAGCAGCTCGGACAGGGGGGACTTAGATACGCAGTATTTT.

This clone was recorded a few times. Here the CDR3 reads CASSYPSPHEQYF. Here the CDR3 DNA reads TGTGCCAGCAGTTACCCATCCCCCCACGAGCAGTACTTC. The chain uses TRBV6-6 and TRBJ2-7; D gene ambiguous. V lost 2 bases and J lost 5, with 10 bases in between. The CDR3 length is 13 residues. Germline-derived CDR1 and CDR2 are MNHNY and SVGAGI (reference sequence).

This clone was recorded once. The gene calls are TRBV5-1 and TRBJ1-2; 7 positions match TRBD1. CDR1 is SGHRS and CDR2 is YFSETQ in the germline V gene. The CDR3 runs 14 residues. Trimming at V came to 2 bases and at J to 4 bases, leaving 5 bases not matched to a gene. Here the CDR3 DNA reads TGCGCCAGCAGCTTACAGGGGCTGCGCTATGGCTACACCTTC. Protein sequence: CASSLQGLRYGYTF.

The chain carries TRBV25-1 and TRBJ1-1; D possibly corresponds to TRBD1 (6 bases). CDR3 length: 17 amino acids. The V gene's germline CDR1 is MGHDK and CDR2 SYGVNS. The V end was cut by 0 bases, the J end by 5 bases, with 19 bases between. CDR3 sequence reads: CASSEYGRTGLGTEAFF. DNA of the CDR3: TGTGCCAGCAGTGAATACGGCCGTACAGGGTTAGGAACTGAAGCTTTCTTT.

The chain combines TRBV19 with TRBJ2-7; 7 nucleotides agree with TRBD1. Germline V gene data show CDR1 as LNHDA and CDR2 as SQIVND (reference sequence). This CDR3 comprises 14 residues. J lost 6 bases, V lost 7 bases, and 12 bases had no gene match. This CDR3 reads CASTPPDRPFEQYF. CDR3 DNA: TGTGCCAGTACCCCCCCGGACAGGCCCTTCGAGCAGTACTTC.

As DNA, the CDR3 is TGTGCCAGCAGTTTAGATCTGCGAGGTGGGAGTAACACTGAAGCTTTCTTT. This encodes CASSLDLRGGSNTEAFF. This chain uses TRBV28 with TRBJ1-1; no firm D call. The CDR3 is 17 amino acids. Germline CDR1 reads MDHEN; CDR2 reads SYDVKM. The ends were cut back, 2 bases at V and 2 bases at J, with 18 bases in the middle.

The V gene is TRBV2, the J gene TRBJ2-5; D is unresolved. From germline, CDR1 is SNHLY and CDR2 FYNNEI. The CDR3 is 13 residues long. V shed 5 bases and J shed 5 bases, with 12 bases lying between them. The CDR3 DNA is TGTGCCAGCAGTATGGTTGTACGGGAGACCCAGTACTTC. It encodes CASSMVVRETQYF.

The chain is built from TRBV4-3 and TRBJ1-2; 7 bases fit TRBD1. This CDR3 comprises 15 residues. J was trimmed by 1 base and V by 3 bases; bases with no gene match: 5. Per the germline V gene, CDR1 is LGHNA and CDR2 is YSLEER. The CDR3 DNA is TGCGCCAGCAGCCATAGGCGGACAGGTAACTATGGCTACACCTTC. The encoded protein is CASSHRRTGNYGYTF.

This clone was seen more than once but under ten times. V and J are TRBV28 and TRBJ2-3; D is undetermined. CDR1 is MDHEN and CDR2 is SYDVKM in the germline V gene. V was shortened by 7 bases and J by 5 bases, with 7 bases between the two germline ends. There are 11 residues in the CDR3. The CDR3: CASNQLDTQYF. DNA for the CDR3: TGTGCCAGCAACCAGTTAGATACGCAGTATTTT.